This TCR beta chain was recovered during a study of T cell changes during pregnancy in multiple sclerosis. The CDR3 sequence is 15 residues long. J was trimmed by 3 bases and V by 4 bases; bases with no gene match: 6. Per germline, CDR1 SGHVS and CDR2 FQNEAQ. Produced via immunoSEQ multiplex PCR; TCRdb's table is partial and in-frame only. The repertoire has around 77,000 clones, 91% of them found once; the top ten carry roughly 0.7%. The specimen comprised peripheral blood, sampled in the third trimester of pregnancy. The J gene is TRBJ1-2, the V gene TRBV7-8; 9 positions match TRBD1. The source is a female donor in good health, enrolled as a control in a pregnancy study. The CDR3 DNA follows: TGTGCCAGCAGCTATCAGACAGGGGGGCACTATGGCTACACCTTC. It codes for CASSYQTGGHYGYTF.